This T cell receptor (beta chain) was captured in a study of blood T cells in healthy people across ages. Findings of the study overall: Investigators treated diversity estimates from one million T cells as underestimates.

This clonotype was seen repeatedly, ten times or more. As yet, its antigen is unknown. Primers used in a second PCR of about 6 to 11 cycles were a sample-barcoded 5' primer and a J-beta primer mix. One entry per CDR3 protein, called by TCRdb with MiXCR from the 5' RACE reads. This sample yields under 750,000 distinct CDR3 sequences, of which roughly 43% are seen a single time; about 26% belongs to the top ten. Material for sequencing was blood. This clonotype originated in an elderly man in good health.

The CDR3 DNA follows: TGTGCCAGCAGGGAAAGCGGGGGGCCGCAAGAGACCCAGTACTTC. Translation gives CASRESGGPQETQYF. This sequence joins TRBV6-1 and TRBJ2-5; 9 bases line up with TRBD2. Unmatched junction bases numbered 7, after V lost 6 bases and J lost 2 bases. CDR3 length: 15 amino acids. The germline gives CDR1 MNHNS, CDR2 SASEGT.